These 4 T cell receptor beta chains were sequenced from one sample in a study of human T cells and chemical hapten exposure. The time point: patch test 1, 2 weeks after DPC sensitization. Treatment specified: therapeutic diphenylcyclopropenone sensitization with weekly scalp DPC. TCRdb used MiXCR to reprocess the RACE reads, holding one entry per CDR3 protein. The sample carries around 120,000 distinct CDR3 sequences, about 11% recorded once. The source material was whole blood, sampled in connection with sensitization to the hapten diphenylcyclopropenone (DPC). The receptors come from a middle-aged woman with alopecia areata. Some clones in this sample may be carry-over from other donors' samples.

The CDR3 protein is CASSFRTGGQPQHF. The CDR3 DNA is TGTGCCAGCAGTTTCCGGACAGGGGGGCAGCCCCAGCATTTT. This chain uses TRBV6-5 with TRBJ1-5; 10 bases match TRBD1. J lost 7 bases, V lost 4 bases, and 4 bases had no gene match. Germline-derived CDR1 and CDR2 are MNHEY and SVGAGI. The CDR3 has 14 amino acids.

The chain couples TRBV6-4 to TRBJ2-2, with D possibly called TRBD1 or TRBD2 (6 bases each). Per the germline V gene, CDR1 is MRHNA and CDR2 is SNTAGT. V was cut by 5 bases and J by 4 bases, with 14 bases left in between. CDR3 length: 15 residues. This CDR3 is CASSNTGRSTGELFF. CDR3 coding DNA: TGTGCCAGCAGTAACACAGGGAGGTCCACCGGGGAGCTGTTTTTT.

The rearrangement links TRBV29-1 to TRBJ2-1; 11 bases agree with TRBD2. Germline assignment: CDR1 SQVTM and CDR2 ANQGSEA. Losses at the gene ends were 3 bases for V and 9 bases for J; bases not matched to a gene: 4. This CDR3 contains 13 residues. The CDR3 DNA follows: TGCAGCGTTGAGGCTAGCGGGAGGTTTGAGCAGTTCTTC. Translated: CSVEASGRFEQFF.

In its sample, this clonotype was seen a few times. V and J are TRBV7-2 and TRBJ2-3, with TRBD2 as a possible D gene (5 bases). V gave up 2 bases and J gave up 2 bases, with 11 bases separating them. Per the germline V gene, CDR1 is SGHTA and CDR2 is FQGNSA. The CDR3 extends over 15 amino acids. For the CDR3, the DNA is TGTGCCAGCAGCTTAATCGGCGGGTCCACAGATACGCAGTATTTT. Its protein product is CASSLIGGSTDTQYF.